The 27 T cell receptor beta chains reported below all come from one sample, sequenced in a study of shared clonotypes between healthy human individuals. Clones were read by immunoSEQ multiplex PCR, and TCRdb kept only the in-frame ones, dropping some. Among 2 million to 2.5 million clones listed, roughly 95% were seen once. In the naive CD8 group, cells lacked CD45RO and were positively selected for CCR7, so terminally differentiated effector memory CD45RA+ cells were left out. The sample consisted of naive CD8+ T cells sorted from blood. The origin of the receptors is a man younger than 30 in good health.

The chain is built from TRBV4-2 and TRBJ1-6; D gene uncertain. With 1 base removed from V and 6 bases from J, the gap between germline ends came to 13 bases. This CDR3 has 16 residues. Germline V gene sequence: CDR1 LGHNA, CDR2 YNFKEQ. For the CDR3, the DNA is TGTGCCAGCAGCCAAGCGGGCCAGCCCCTTAATTCACCCCTCCACTTT. Its protein is CASSQAGQPLNSPLHF.

This clone appeared a single time. The chain joins TRBV6-1 to TRBJ2-7, with 7 bases aligning to TRBD1. The CDR3 runs to 13 residues. V lost 3 bases to trimming and J lost 2 bases; unmatched junction nucleotides: 1. Germline CDR1 and CDR2: MNHNS and SASEGT. The CDR3 nucleotides read TGTGCCAGCAGTGATACAGGGGCCTACGAGCAGTACTTC. Residues: CASSDTGAYEQYF.

The V call is TRBV5-4, the J call TRBJ2-5; D is tentatively TRBD1 or TRBD2 (5 bases each). Per germline, CDR1 SGHNT and CDR2 YYREEE (reference sequence). Deletions cut 3 bases from V and 11 bases from J, with 23 bases between. This CDR3 has 15 residues. Written as DNA, the CDR3 is TGTGCCAGCAGCTCGCTGGGATGGGACCCCTTGGCTCAGTACTTC. Protein: CASSSLGWDPLAQYF.

The chain links TRBV6-5 to TRBJ2-7; D perhaps matches TRBD2 (6 bases). CDR3 length equals 13 residues. CDR1 is MNHEY and CDR2 is SVGAGI in the germline V gene. V gave up 4 bases and J gave up 2 bases, with 9 bases separating them. Here the CDR3 reads CASSFGEAYEQYF. CDR3 in DNA: TGTGCCAGCAGTTTCGGGGAGGCCTACGAGCAGTACTTC.

This sequence joins TRBV5-5 and TRBJ1-2; 9 positions agree with TRBD1. The CDR3 covers 12 residues. V shed 4 bases, J shed 8 bases, and the junction held 3 bases outside the gene matches. CDR1 is SGHKS, CDR2 YYEKEE, per germline (reference sequence). CDR3 sequence (DNA): TGTGCCAGCAGCCTGACAGGGGGAGGCTACACCTTC. It is translated as CASSLTGGGYTF.

V and J are TRBV19 and TRBJ2-7; TRBD1 matches 7 bases. The CDR3 consists of 13 residues. Germline lookup yields CDR1 LNHDA and CDR2 SQIVND (reference sequence). With 5 bases clipped from V and 4 bases from J, the junction kept 5 bases outside the gene matches. CDR3 residues: CASSQGQNYEQYF. CDR3 coding DNA: TGTGCCAGTAGTCAGGGACAGAATTACGAGCAGTACTTC.

V usage is TRBV6-1 and J usage is TRBJ2-7, with D perhaps being TRBD1 or TRBD2 (5 bases each). The CDR3 length is 16 residues. V was shortened by 2 bases and J by 3 bases, with 17 bases between the two germline ends. CDR1 and CDR2 from the germline V gene are MNHNS and SASEGT. CDR3 region: CASSELGDTSFYEQYF. Written as DNA, the CDR3 is TGTGCCAGCAGTGAATTGGGGGATACTTCCTTCTACGAGCAGTACTTC.

The V and J genes are TRBV29-1 and TRBJ2-3; the match to TRBD1 covers 7 bases. The CDR3 loop spans 11 amino acids. Looked up from germline, CDR1 is SQVTM and CDR2 is ANQGSEA. V was pared by 6 bases and J by 15 bases, with 12 bases of the junction left unmatched. Here the CDR3 reads CSVLYRGSLYF. The CDR3 DNA sequence: TGCAGCGTCCTATACAGGGGATCCCTATATTTT.

V and J are TRBV5-6 and TRBJ2-5; possibly TRBD1 for D (6 bases). From germline, CDR1 is SGHDT and CDR2 YYEEEE. CDR3 length: 15 amino acids. V lost 1 base, J lost 1 base, and 11 bases lay in between. CDR3 DNA: TGTGCCAGCAGCTTGTGGGCAGGGGTCCAAGAGACCCAGTACTTC. Translation: CASSLWAGVQETQYF.

The V call is TRBV27, the J call TRBJ1-4, with D unclear. V shed 3 bases and J shed 6 bases, with 11 bases lying between them. Germline V gene data show CDR1 as MNHEY and CDR2 as SMNVEV (reference sequence). CDR3 size: 14 residues. The CDR3 spells CASSFLGLDEKLFF. In nucleotides, the CDR3 is TGTGCCAGCAGTTTTCTCGGGTTGGATGAAAAACTGTTTTTT.

The chain joins TRBV29-1 to TRBJ2-5; 12 bases are a match to TRBD2. This CDR3 comprises 17 residues. CDR1 and CDR2 from the germline V gene are SQVTM and ANQGSEA. V dropped 3 bases and J dropped 0; count of bases not matched to a gene: 8. CDR3 in amino acids: CSVDGLAGRGYQETQYF. The CDR3 coding sequence is TGCAGCGTTGACGGACTAGCGGGAAGGGGGTACCAAGAGACCCAGTACTTC.

V gene TRBV6-1 combines with J gene TRBJ1-2, with 8 bases that match TRBD1. The germline gives CDR1 MNHNS, CDR2 SASEGT. With 0 bases clipped from V and 8 bases from J, the junction kept 8 bases outside the gene matches. The CDR3 consists of 15 residues. Here the CDR3 DNA reads TGTGCCAGCAGTGAAGCTAGTAGGGGACAGGAGGGCTACACCTTC. Its protein is CASSEASRGQEGYTF.

The chain combines TRBV6-6 with TRBJ1-5; D call uncertain. The CDR3 is 13 amino acids. Germline-derived CDR1 and CDR2 are MNHNY and SVGAGI (reference sequence). V lost 2 bases and J 6 bases, leaving 8 bases between the germline ends. The CDR3 DNA follows: TGTGCCAGCAGTTACGATGGGAGTCAGCCCCAGCATTTT. Amino acid sequence: CASSYDGSQPQHF.

The table lists this clone with a count of one. The chain employs TRBV5-6 and TRBJ2-7; tentatively, D is TRBD1 or TRBD2 (5 bases each). The germline V and J ends were trimmed by 4 bases and 2 bases, with 13 bases remaining between them. This CDR3 has 14 residues. The germline gives CDR1 SGHDT, CDR2 YYEEEE. The CDR3 spells CASSGGGGPYEQYF. In DNA, the CDR3 is TGTGCCAGCAGCGGGGGTGGAGGACCCTACGAGCAGTACTTC.

This chain joins TRBV7-8 and TRBJ2-7; D is ambiguous. The germline V and J ends were trimmed by 0 bases and 2 bases, with 5 bases remaining between them. CDR1 is SGHVS, CDR2 FQNEAQ, per germline. There are 13 residues in the CDR3. Here the CDR3 DNA reads TGTGCCAGCAGCTTAGCCCTCCCCTACGAGCAGTACTTC. It is translated as CASSLALPYEQYF.

This chain links TRBV4-1 with TRBJ2-7, with 10 bases lining up with TRBD2. The J segment lost 4 bases and the V segment lost 0 bases, leaving 0 bases of the junction unmatched. This CDR3 has 14 residues. CDR1 is MGHRA, CDR2 YSYEKL, per germline. In nucleotides, the CDR3 is TGCGCCAGCAGCCAAGAACTAGCGGGGTACGAGCAGTACTTC. It codes for CASSQELAGYEQYF.

The chain couples TRBV7-2 to TRBJ1-2; 7 bases map to TRBD1. Germline V gene sequence: CDR1 SGHTA, CDR2 FQGNSA. CDR3 length equals 17 residues. V was pared by 5 bases and J by 2 bases, with 14 bases of the junction left unmatched. The CDR3 protein is CASSPRDSASVNYGYTF. In nucleotides, the CDR3 is TGTGCCAGCAGCCCAAGGGACAGTGCATCAGTAAACTATGGCTACACCTTC.

As for this clone: Other DNA variants within this sample encode the same CDR3. V is TRBV4-1 and J is TRBJ2-3; TRBD2 matches at 11 bases. Trimming cost V 4 bases and J 0 bases; bases outside gene matches: 3. The germline gives CDR1 MGHRA, CDR2 YSYEKL. This CDR3 is 16 amino acids long. The DNA for the CDR3 is TGCGCCAGCAGCCCGAGACTAGCGGGGAGCACAGATACGCAGTATTTT. Protein: CASSPRLAGSTDTQYF.

V gene TRBV7-9 combines with J gene TRBJ1-3; 8 bases match TRBD1. The CDR3 covers 15 residues. CDR1 SEHNR and CDR2 FQNEAQ come from the germline V gene (reference sequence). The ends lost 6 bases at V and 8 bases at J; junction bases unmatched: 12. CDR3 residues: CASRSPGQAADTIYF. CDR3 DNA sequence: TGTGCCAGCAGGTCTCCGGGACAGGCGGCAGACACCATATATTTT.

This clone showed up just once. The chain has TRBV21-1 and TRBJ2-5; TRBD1 is taken as the D call from the table, unchecked against the DNA. TRBV21-1 is given as a pseudogene. This CDR3 region has 16 residues. The CDR3 DNA reads as TGTGCCAGCAGCAAAGTGTTCAGGATTGCCCAAGAGACCCAGTACTTC. This sequence encodes CASSKVFRIAQETQYF.

As for this clone: The sample has other DNA sequences that encode this CDR3 too. The chain joins TRBV5-8 to TRBJ2-2; D ambiguous. Germline CDR1 SGHTS, CDR2 YDEGEE. The CDR3 totals 14 residues. V lost 0 bases and J lost 0, with 3 bases in between. The CDR3 loop is CASSLAPNTGELFF. The DNA of the CDR3 is TGTGCCAGCAGCTTGGCTCCGAACACCGGGGAGCTGTTTTTT. The whole variable domain, filled in from reference TRBV5-8 and TRBJ2-2, reads EAGVTQSPTHLIKTRGQQATLRCSPISGHTSVYWYQQALGLGLQFLLWYDEGEERNRGNFPPRFSGRQFPNYSSELNVNALELEDSALYLCASSLAPNTGELFFGEGSRLTVL.

V usage is TRBV4-3 and J usage is TRBJ2-2; the D gene is possibly TRBD2 (5 bases). CDR3 length equals 16 residues. Per the germline V gene, CDR1 is LGHNA and CDR2 is YSLEER. The ends were cut back, 1 base at V and 3 bases at J, with 12 bases in the middle. The chain's CDR3 is CASSQVEAADTGELFF. Written as DNA, the CDR3 is TGCGCCAGCAGCCAAGTAGAAGCGGCCGACACCGGGGAGCTGTTTTTT.

The V and J genes are TRBV2 and TRBJ2-7; D remains unclear. Per germline, CDR1 SNHLY and CDR2 FYNNEI. Trimming pared 7 bases from V and 1 base from J, leaving 26 bases between. This CDR3 has 18 residues. This CDR3 is CASTTRTDEGELSYEQYF. The CDR3, as DNA: TGTGCCAGCACCACCCGGACGGATGAAGGAGAGCTATCCTACGAGCAGTACTTC. The full variable domain, rest sourced from reference TRBV2 and TRBJ2-7, is EPEVTQTPSHQVTQMGQEVILRCVPISNHLYFYWYRQILGQKVEFLVSFYNNEISEKSEIFDDQFSVERPDGSNFTLKIRSTKLEDSAMYFCASTTRTDEGELSYEQYFGPGTRLTVT.

V usage is TRBV4-1 and J usage is TRBJ1-2, with a possible D match to TRBD1 (6 bases). Trimming stripped 3 bases from V and 4 bases from J, with 12 bases between. Germline V lookup: CDR1 MGHRA, CDR2 YSYEKL. The CDR3 length is 14 residues. DNA of the CDR3: TGCGCCAGCAGCCATACGACAGGATCCTATGGCTACACCTTC. It codes for CASSHTTGSYGYTF.

To note about this clone: Other DNA sequences in the same sample also yield this CDR3. The chain uses TRBV7-2 and TRBJ2-7; D remains ambiguous. Germline V gene data show CDR1 as SGHTA and CDR2 as FQGNSA. V was cut by 1 base and J by 5 bases, with 6 bases left in between. CDR3 length: 12 amino acids. The CDR3 DNA sequence: TGTGCCAGCAGCTTAGGATACAACGAGCAGTACTTC. Its translation: CASSLGYNEQYF.

This sequence joins TRBV30 and TRBJ1-5, with no clear D. CDR1 and CDR2 (germline): GTSNPN, SVGIG (reference sequence). CDR3 length equals 13 residues. Trimming pared 1 base from V and 0 bases from J, leaving 4 bases between. The CDR3 protein is CAWSEFSNQPQHF. DNA of the CDR3: TGTGCCTGGAGTGAGTTTAGCAATCAGCCCCAGCATTTT.

The count of this clone is one. The CDR3 sequence is CASSYPETANTGELFF. The CDR3 coding sequence is TGCGCCAGCAGCTACCCTGAGACAGCGAACACCGGGGAGCTGTTTTTT. V is TRBV5-1 and J is TRBJ2-2; weak D call: TRBD1 (5 bases). Germline V lookup: CDR1 SGHRS, CDR2 YFSETQ. CDR3 length: 16 residues. V lost 3 bases, J lost 0 bases, and 12 bases lay in between.